This T cell receptor beta chain was sequenced during a study of T cells after yellow fever vaccination. TCRdb re-called the 5' RACE reads with MiXCR, one entry per CDR3 protein. The table lists around 350,000 distinct CDR3 sequences, approximately 10% of them singletons. A few counts support this clonotype. Germline V lookup: CDR1 SGDLS, CDR2 YYNGEE. V shed 4 bases and J shed 4 bases, with 13 bases lying between them. CDR3 length equals 14 residues. The gene calls are TRBV9 and TRBJ2-3, with D perhaps matching TRBD2 (6 bases). The TCR originated in a man in his late teens or twenties who received the YFV17D yellow fever vaccine. Specimen: PBMCs, collected on the day of the first yellow fever vaccination. CDR3 in amino acids: CASSFTSISDTQYF. The CDR3 nucleotides are TGTGCCAGCAGCTTTACTAGCATTTCAGATACGCAGTATTTT. Full variable domain (rest looked up from reference TRBV9 and TRBJ2-3): DSGVTQTPKHLITATGQRVTLRCSPRSGDLSVYWYQQSLDQGLQFLIQYYNGEERAKGNILERFSAQQFPDLHSELNLSSLELGDSALYFCASSFTSISDTQYFGPGTRLTVL.